One and the same sample provided the 8 T cell receptor beta chains below, sequenced in a study of T-cell memory formation after mild COVID-19. Each CDR3 protein is one row after TCRdb ran MiXCR on the 5' RACE reads. The data hold roughly 130,000 distinct CDR3 sequences, with approximately 15% observed a single time. Material: PBMCs or a T cell subset sorted from them (not recorded which). These receptors all stem from an adult woman who had mild COVID-19 (a few samples of this study predate the infection). Cell type and time point are not known.

This clonotype was seen a handful of times. The chain is built from TRBV30 and TRBJ1-2, with 7 bases identical to TRBD1. Trimming cost V 5 bases and J 5 bases; bases outside gene matches: 8. The germline CDR1 and CDR2 sequences are GTSNPN and SVGIG (reference sequence). This CDR3 contains 13 residues. In nucleotides, the CDR3 is TGTGCCTGGGAAGAGGGGACAGAATATGGCTACACCTTC. Translating gives CAWEEGTEYGYTF.

The DNA for the CDR3 is TGCGCCAGCAGCACTTCCCTGACAGTTTCTGGGGCCAACGTCCTGACTTTC. Translated, it gives CASSTSLTVSGANVLTF. V gene TRBV5-1 combines with J gene TRBJ2-6; D possibly corresponds to TRBD1 (5 bases). This CDR3 spans 17 amino acids. Trimming removed 4 bases from V and 1 base from J, with 15 bases in between. From germline, CDR1 is SGHRS and CDR2 YFSETQ.

The chain recombines TRBV30 with TRBJ1-2; 8 bases fit TRBD1. The CDR3 has 14 amino acids. Germline CDR1 GTSNPN, CDR2 SVGIG (reference sequence). The J segment lost 6 bases and the V segment lost 2 bases, leaving 8 bases of the junction unmatched. CDR3 nucleotides: TGTGCCTGGAGTCCCGGACAGGGAGATAATGGCTACACCTTC. It translates to CAWSPGQGDNGYTF.

The chain has TRBV5-8 and TRBJ2-7, with 7 bases identical to TRBD1. CDR1 SGHTS and CDR2 YDEGEE come from the germline V gene. The CDR3 is made up of 13 amino acids. The V and J ends lost 10 bases and 3 bases, in that order; junction bases with no gene match: 10. CDR3 in amino acids: CASPGTEGYEQYF. Written as DNA, the CDR3 is TGTGCCTCCCCCGGGACAGAGGGCTACGAGCAGTACTTC.

The chain combines TRBV6-2 or TRBV6-3 with TRBJ2-2, with 10 bases aligning to TRBD1. The germline CDR1 and CDR2 sequences are MNHEY and SVGEGT. The trim removed 5 bases at V and 4 bases at J, leaving 4 bases unmatched. This CDR3 has 15 amino acids. The CDR3 sequence: CASSGDRGITGELFF. In DNA form, the CDR3 reads TGTGCCAGCAGTGGGGACAGGGGAATCACCGGGGAGCTGTTTTTT.

This chain joins TRBV6-4 and TRBJ2-2, with 8 bases lining up with TRBD2. V was pared by 2 bases and J by 1 base, with 3 bases of the junction left unmatched. CDR3 length: 16 residues. CDR1 and CDR2 from the germline V gene are MRHNA and SNTAGT. CDR3 nucleotide sequence: TGTGCCAGCAGTGACGGACTAGCAGGGAACACCGGGGAGCTGTTTTTT. Amino acid sequence: CASSDGLAGNTGELFF.

In its sample, this clonotype was seen a few times. The V gene is TRBV2, the J gene TRBJ1-1, with D hard to call. CDR3 length: 14 residues. Trimming left V 2 bases short and J 1 base short, with 8 bases between. CDR1 is SNHLY and CDR2 is FYNNEI in the germline V gene. The CDR3 is CASSERPENTEAFF. CDR3 sequence (DNA): TGTGCCAGCAGTGAACGGCCTGAGAACACTGAAGCTTTCTTT.

This clonotype has more than one count but fewer than ten. The chain carries TRBV5-1 and TRBJ2-1; 7 bases fit TRBD1. J gave up 9 bases and V 0 bases, and 6 bases lay outside the gene matches. The CDR3 runs 14 residues. In germline, CDR1 is SGHRS, CDR2 YFSETQ. CDR3 bases: TGCGCCAGCAGCTTGGGGACAGGTCCCGGTGAGCAGTTCTTC. It codes for CASSLGTGPGEQFF.